This TCR beta chain was captured in a study of blood T cell repertoires in COVID-19. Study information: Material from acute and convalescent COVID-19 was sourced from the United States, Italy and Spain. Sources were T cells, B-cell-depleted T cells, or PBMCs; the material itself was cDNA or gDNA.

This CDR3 has 15 residues. CDR1 and CDR2 (germline): LNHDA, SQIVND (reference sequence). V dropped 3 bases and J dropped 4; count of bases not matched to a gene: 6. Under the authors' procedure: Amplifying reference gene primers gave estimates of nucleated cell counts. TCRdb's table, derived via immunoSEQ multiplex PCR, lists solely in-frame clones and lacks some. V, J and clone size are taken as reported in that table, and D and trimming were inferred from the DNA itself. Among 50,000 to 60,000 clones listed, roughly 80% were seen once. The receptor's source is a human donor in a cohort sampled during active or convalescent COVID-19. J is TRBJ2-1 and V is TRBV19; TRBD1 agrees at 7 bases. What was sequenced was peripheral blood. CDR3 nucleotide sequence: TGTGCCAGTAGTATCGGAAGGGGGCTTTACAATGAGCAGTTCTTC. This codes for CASSIGRGLYNEQFF.